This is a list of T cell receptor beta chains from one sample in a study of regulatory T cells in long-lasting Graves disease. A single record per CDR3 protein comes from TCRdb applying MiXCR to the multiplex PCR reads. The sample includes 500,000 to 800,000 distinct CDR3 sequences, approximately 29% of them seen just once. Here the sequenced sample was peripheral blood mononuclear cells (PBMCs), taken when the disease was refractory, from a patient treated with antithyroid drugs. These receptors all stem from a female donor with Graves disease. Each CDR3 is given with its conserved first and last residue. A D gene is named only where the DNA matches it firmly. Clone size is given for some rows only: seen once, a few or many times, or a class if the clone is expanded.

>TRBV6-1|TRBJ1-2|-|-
TGTGCCAGCACTAGCAATGGCTACACCTTC
CASTSNGYTF
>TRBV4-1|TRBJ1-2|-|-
TGCGCCAGCAGCCCGGGGACCGCACTTAACTATGGCTACACCTTC
CASSPGTALNYGYTF
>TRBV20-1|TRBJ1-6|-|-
TGCAGTGCTCCACAGGGAGTGAATTCACCCCTCCACTTT
CSAPQGVNSPLHF
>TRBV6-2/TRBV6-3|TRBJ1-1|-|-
TGTGCCAGCACCACGGTGACCGGCACTGAAGCTTTCTTT
CASTTVTGTEAFF
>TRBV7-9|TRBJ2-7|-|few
TGTGCCAGCAGCTTCCAACGTTATGAGCAGTACTTC
CASSFQRYEQYF
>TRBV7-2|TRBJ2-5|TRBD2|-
TGTGCCAGCAGCCCCAGGGTAGCGGGAGCCCAAGAGACCCAGTACTTC
CASSPRVAGAQETQYF
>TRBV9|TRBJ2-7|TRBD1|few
TGTGCCAGCAGCGTAGGGACAGGGTTCTACGAGCAGTACTTC
CASSVGTGFYEQYF
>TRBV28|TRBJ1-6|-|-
TGTGCCAGCAGTTACACGCAGGTGTCCTATAATTCACCCCTCCACTTT
CASSYTQVSYNSPLHF
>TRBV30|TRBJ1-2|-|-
TGTGCCTGGAAAATGCAGGGGTTGGACCCTATGGGCTACACCTTC
CAWKMQGLDPMGYTF
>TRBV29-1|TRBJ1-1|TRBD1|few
TGCAGCGTTGCCTACAGGGGCACTGAAGCTTTCTTT
CSVAYRGTEAFF